These 24 T cell receptor beta chains originate from one sample sequenced in a study of beta chain features in type 1 diabetes. General study findings and limits: Among patients with Type 1 diabetes, TCRB CDR3s were moderately but significantly shorter in every one of the four CD4+ subsets.

The antigens of these receptors remain unknown. Expressed TCRB transcripts were sequenced because the isolated RNA had all been reverse transcribed beforehand. Sequencing used immunoSEQ multiplex PCR; TCRdb keeps in-frame clones, though not all of them. The table includes 500,000 to 800,000 clones, approximately 13% detected once. The sequenced material came from naive CD4+ T cells from blood. These receptors were obtained from a man aged 25-45 years with type 1 diabetes.

The gene calls are TRBV9 and TRBJ1-6, with a weak D call TRBD1 (5 bases). From germline, CDR1 is SGDLS and CDR2 YYNGEE. The CDR3 runs 15 residues. With 3 bases removed from V and 6 bases from J, the gap between germline ends came to 13 bases. The chain's CDR3 is CASSDGGTVNSPLHF. The CDR3 DNA follows: TGTGCCAGCAGCGATGGGGGGACGGTTAATTCACCCCTCCACTTT. The complete variable domain, with remaining parts taken from reference TRBV9 and TRBJ1-6, reads DSGVTQTPKHLITATGQRVTLRCSPRSGDLSVYWYQQSLDQGLQFLIQYYNGEERAKGNILERFSAQQFPDLHSELNLSSLELGDSALYFCASSDGGTVNSPLHFGNGTRLTVT.

V gene TRBV18 combines with J gene TRBJ1-2; no clear D gene. Trimming removed 1 base from V and 6 bases from J, with 12 bases in between. Germline lookup yields CDR1 KGHSH and CDR2 LQKENI. The CDR3 spans 14 residues. The CDR3 coding sequence is TGTGCCAGCTCACCACTGAGTTATAGAGATGGCTACACCTTC. Its translation: CASSPLSYRDGYTF.

This chain links TRBV5-1 with TRBJ1-3; D is uncertain. This CDR3 has 20 amino acids. Trimming removed 4 bases from V and 0 bases from J, with 26 bases in between. CDR1 and CDR2 from the germline V gene are SGHRS and YFSETQ. The CDR3 DNA reads as TGCGCCAGCAGCACCTCGAACGCTTCAGATGGAGGGTACTCTGGAAACACCATATATTTT. It specifies CASSTSNASDGGYSGNTIYF.

V gene TRBV9 combines with J gene TRBJ1-5; D unresolved. The CDR3 runs to 14 residues. Germline V gene lookup returns CDR1 SGDLS and CDR2 YYNGEE. Trimming took off 3 bases at V and 0 bases at J, with 7 bases between the two ends. CDR3 nucleotides: TGTGCCAGCAGCGAGGGTGTTAGCAATCAGCCCCAGCATTTT. As protein: CASSEGVSNQPQHF. Based on the CDR3 plus reference TRBV9 and TRBJ1-5, the full variable domain is DSGVTQTPKHLITATGQRVTLRCSPRSGDLSVYWYQQSLDQGLQFLIQYYNGEERAKGNILERFSAQQFPDLHSELNLSSLELGDSALYFCASSEGVSNQPQHFGDGTRLSIL.

Worth noting for this clone: At one end the junction does not follow the germline gene, possibly because of a read error. The V and J genes are TRBV20-1 and TRBJ2-1; tentatively, D is TRBD1 (6 bases). This CDR3 has 11 amino acids. Germline-derived CDR1 and CDR2 are DFQATT and SNEGSKA (reference sequence). CDR3 region: CSARGPGMVVF. CDR3 nucleotide sequence: TGCAGTGCCAGGGGCCCAGGGATGGTCGTCTTC.

This clone was counted only a few times. V is TRBV7-2 and J is TRBJ2-5; 11 bases fit TRBD1. Germline CDR1 and CDR2: SGHTA and FQGNSA. Unmatched junction bases numbered 4, after V lost 0 bases and J lost 4 bases. The CDR3 covers 16 residues. The CDR3 loop is CASSLAGTGGLETQYF. The CDR3 coding sequence is TGTGCCAGCAGCTTAGCTGGGACAGGGGGTCTAGAGACCCAGTACTTC.

This clone occurred a few times. The chain carries TRBV6-6 and TRBJ1-5; a possible D gene is TRBD1 (6 bases). Germline-derived CDR1 and CDR2 are MNHNY and SVGAGI (reference sequence). Trimming pared 8 bases from V and 3 bases from J, leaving 17 bases between. There are 15 residues in the CDR3. CDR3 sequence (DNA): TGTGCCAGCTCCCAATCCGGGGGCTTCAATCAGCCCCAGCATTTT. It yields the protein CASSQSGGFNQPQHF.

V usage is TRBV18 and J usage is TRBJ1-4; TRBD1 is a possible D gene (5 bases). The CDR3 is 16 amino acids. V lost 2 bases and J lost 5, with 15 bases in between. The germline V gene has CDR1 KGHSH and CDR2 LQKENI. The CDR3 reads CASSPMTGTANEKLFF. CDR3 bases: TGTGCCAGCTCACCAATGACCGGGACCGCGAATGAAAAACTGTTTTTT.

This clone was seen only a few times. Here the CDR3 reads CASSLFGSYEQYF. CDR3 DNA: TGTGCCAGCAGCCTATTTGGATCCTACGAGCAGTACTTC. The V and J genes are TRBV14 and TRBJ2-7; no firm D call. The CDR3 covers 13 residues. Between the trimmed V and J ends, which lost 4 bases and 1 base, there was a span of 8 bases. Germline assignment: CDR1 SGHDN and CDR2 FVKESK.

For the CDR3, the DNA is TGTGCCAGCAGCGACGTAGTGTTAGGGGGCACTGGCTACACCTTC. Its translation: CASSDVVLGGTGYTF. The chain joins TRBV9 to TRBJ1-2, with 7 bases that match TRBD1. The CDR3 is 15 residues long. V was clipped by 3 bases and J by 7 bases; unmatched bases: 12. Germline-derived CDR1 and CDR2 are SGDLS and YYNGEE.

This clone has a handful of counts. This rearrangement joins TRBV7-2 to TRBJ2-5, with 8 positions matching TRBD2. Germline CDR1 is SGHTA and CDR2 is FQGNSA. This CDR3 is 16 amino acids long. The trim removed 4 bases at V and 4 bases at J, leaving 11 bases unmatched. The CDR3 reads CASSSTDGSGVETQYF. DNA for the CDR3: TGTGCCAGCAGCTCCACAGACGGTAGCGGGGTAGAGACCCAGTACTTC.

A single count supports this clone. J is TRBJ2-2 and V is TRBV9, with D perhaps TRBD2 (6 bases). V was cut by 4 bases and J by 3 bases, with 16 bases left in between. The germline CDR1 and CDR2 sequences are SGDLS and YYNGEE. The CDR3 length is 16 residues. In DNA, the CDR3 is TGTGCCAGCAGCACGGGAGCGGTTCTGGACACCGGGGAGCTGTTTTTT. Its protein product is CASSTGAVLDTGELFF.

A few counts support this clone. The V gene is TRBV2, the J gene TRBJ2-1; D may be TRBD1 or TRBD2 (5 bases each). The CDR3 totals 17 residues. The germline CDR1 and CDR2 sequences are SNHLY and FYNNEI. V gave up 4 bases and J gave up 2 bases, with 18 bases separating them. CDR3 sequence (DNA): TGTGCCAGCAGTGGGGGGTCGGTACCCCTCGCCTACAATGAGCAGTTCTTC. Translated, it gives CASSGGSVPLAYNEQFF. The variable domain in full, completed from reference TRBV2 and TRBJ2-1, reads EPEVTQTPSHQVTQMGQEVILRCVPISNHLYFYWYRQILGQKVEFLVSFYNNEISEKSEIFDDQFSVERPDGSNFTLKIRSTKLEDSAMYFCASSGGSVPLAYNEQFFGPGTRLTVL.

The J gene is TRBJ2-3, the V gene TRBV7-2, with a tentative D call TRBD2 (6 bases). Germline lookup yields CDR1 SGHTA and CDR2 FQGNSA. The length of the CDR3 is 15 residues. Trimming stripped 2 bases from V and 8 bases from J, with 17 bases between. The CDR3 spells CASSLLQNPAGTQYF. The CDR3 bases are TGTGCCAGCAGCTTACTGCAAAACCCAGCGGGTACGCAGTATTTT.

The genes are TRBV27 and TRBJ2-5, with 9 positions matching TRBD2. V shed 5 bases, J shed 2 bases, and the junction held 12 bases outside the gene matches. Germline CDR1 MNHEY, CDR2 SMNVEV (reference sequence). CDR3 length: 17 residues. As DNA, the CDR3 is TGTGCCAGCAGTCCCCTCCAAGCGGGGGGAAAACAAGAGACCCAGTACTTC. Its protein product is CASSPLQAGGKQETQYF.

This clone was found a few times. The chain uses TRBV7-2 and TRBJ1-5; 9 nucleotides match TRBD1. The V and J ends lost 5 bases and 6 bases, in that order; junction bases with no gene match: 8. Per germline, CDR1 SGHTA and CDR2 FQGNSA. This CDR3 has 15 amino acids. Here the CDR3 reads CASSSTGTGRQPQHF. The CDR3, as DNA: TGTGCCAGCAGCAGTACCGGGACAGGGCGTCAGCCCCAGCATTTT.

This sequence joins TRBV18 and TRBJ1-5; D is unclear. The germline V gene has CDR1 KGHSH and CDR2 LQKENI. Trimming removed 4 bases from V and 2 bases from J, with 18 bases in between. There are 17 residues in the CDR3. The CDR3 coding sequence is TGTGCCAGCTCACACACCGAGACGGCCGCGGGCAATCAGCCCCAGCATTTT. It translates to CASSHTETAAGNQPQHF.

The V gene is TRBV7-2, the J gene TRBJ2-3; D uncertain. CDR1 is SGHTA and CDR2 is FQGNSA in the germline V gene. The CDR3 contains 13 residues. The V and J ends lost 6 bases and 4 bases respectively, with 11 bases between them. Here the CDR3 reads CASRSQAADTQYF. The CDR3 region has the DNA TGTGCCAGCAGATCCCAGGCGGCAGATACGCAGTATTTT.

This chain uses TRBV14 with TRBJ1-1, with D unclear. Between the trimmed V and J ends, which lost 4 bases and 7 bases, there was a span of 13 bases. The CDR3 sequence is 13 residues long. The germline CDR1 and CDR2 sequences are SGHDN and FVKESK. CDR3 DNA: TGTGCCAGCAGCCTTATCGGCGGGATTGAAGCTTTCTTT. Its protein product is CASSLIGGIEAFF.

In this sample, this clone turned up a few times. The gene calls are TRBV5-6 and TRBJ1-5; D is undetermined. The germline V gene encodes CDR1 SGHDT and CDR2 YYEEEE. CDR3 length equals 14 residues. Trimming shortened V by 6 bases and J by 4 bases, and 14 bases separated the two germline ends. This chain's CDR3 is CASTRGSGNQPQHF. The CDR3 DNA sequence: TGTGCCAGCACCCGAGGGAGCGGTAATCAGCCCCAGCATTTT.

This clone was counted between two and nine times. The V call is TRBV4-3, the J call TRBJ2-2; 9 bases are a match to TRBD1. Germline trimming cut 5 bases from V and 7 bases from J; bases unmatched to any gene: 8. CDR1 and CDR2 from the germline V gene are LGHNA and YSLEER. The CDR3 is 15 amino acids. The CDR3 DNA sequence: TGCGCCAGCAGCTTTCGACAGGGGGTTAGCGGGGAGCTGTTTTTT. This codes for CASSFRQGVSGELFF.

This clone was counted between two and nine times. The rearrangement joins TRBV14 to TRBJ1-3; D is uncertain. The germline V and J ends were trimmed by 1 base and 3 bases, with 4 bases remaining between them. This CDR3 region has 13 residues. From germline, CDR1 is SGHDN and CDR2 FVKESK. The chain's CDR3 is CASSQGFGNTIYF. The CDR3 region has the DNA TGTGCCAGCAGCCAAGGATTTGGAAACACCATATATTTT.

There are a few counts of this clone. The chain carries TRBV6-1 and TRBJ2-1; TRBD2 agrees at 9 bases. With 4 bases clipped from V and 7 bases from J, the junction kept 8 bases outside the gene matches. This CDR3 has 15 amino acids. In germline, CDR1 is MNHNS, CDR2 SASEGT. Written as DNA, the CDR3 is TGTGCCAGCAGTGCCTACGGACTAGCGTCAAATGAGCAGTTCTTC. It is translated as CASSAYGLASNEQFF.

The rearrangement uses TRBV28 and TRBJ2-1; weak D call: TRBD1 (6 bases). CDR3 length: 14 residues. V lost 6 bases, J lost 5 bases, and 14 bases lay in between. Germline V lookup: CDR1 MDHEN, CDR2 SYDVKM. The CDR3 loop reads CASRATDRDNEQFF. CDR3 bases: TGTGCCAGCAGAGCCACGGACAGAGACAATGAGCAGTTCTTC.